These 17 T cell receptor beta chains share one sample of origin, sequenced in a study of neoadjuvant nivolumab and ipilimumab in lung cancer. Measured with immunoSEQ multiplex PCR; TCRdb has only the in-frame clones, and not every one. Of some 25,000 clones detected, 75% to 90% appear once; the ten largest clones hold over 8%. This material consisted of tumor tissue, taken after neoadjuvant nivolumab, alone or with ipilimumab, at or shortly before surgery. Receptors were obtained from an adult with non-small cell lung cancer.

This chain joins TRBV5-1 and TRBJ2-2; the match to TRBD1 covers 9 bases. This CDR3 region has 15 residues. V dropped 4 bases and J dropped 3; count of bases not matched to a gene: 4. The germline gives CDR1 SGHRS, CDR2 YFSETQ. CDR3 DNA: TGCGCCAGCAGCGACAGGACAGGGGACACCGGGGAGCTGTTTTTT. Translation: CASSDRTGDTGELFF.

The CDR3: CASSPRLTTSGSLQYF. The DNA for the CDR3 is TGTGCCAGTAGTCCAAGACTAACGACTAGCGGGAGTCTGCAGTACTTC. The chain has TRBV19 and TRBJ2-7; 12 bases map to TRBD2. CDR3 length equals 16 residues. J was trimmed by 9 bases and V by 5 bases; bases with no gene match: 14. Germline CDR1 reads LNHDA; CDR2 reads SQIVND (reference sequence).

This chain links TRBV5-1 with TRBJ2-1; 9 nucleotides line up with TRBD1. In germline, CDR1 is SGHRS, CDR2 YFSETQ. The V and J ends lost 3 bases and 12 bases, in that order; junction bases with no gene match: 16. This CDR3 has 16 amino acids. The CDR3 nucleotides read TGCGCCAGCAGCTGGGGGTCAGGACAGGGGAGTGGTGGGCAGTTCTTC. Translation: CASSWGSGQGSGGQFF.

V gene TRBV5-1 combines with J gene TRBJ2-2, with D hard to call. CDR3 size: 13 residues. Germline V gene data show CDR1 as SGHRS and CDR2 as YFSETQ. V lost 4 bases and J lost 6, with 10 bases in between. The CDR3 spells CASSPGRSGELFF. CDR3 nucleotides: TGCGCCAGCAGCCCGGGCCGTTCCGGGGAGCTGTTTTTT. The variable domain in full, completed from reference TRBV5-1 and TRBJ2-2, reads KAGVTQTPRYLIKTRGQQVTLSCSPISGHRSVSWYQQTPGQGLQFLFEYFSETQRNKGNFPGRFSGRQFSNSRSEMNVSTLELGDSALYLCASSPGRSGELFFGEGSRLTVL.

The V gene is TRBV6-5, the J gene TRBJ2-5; no clear D. The CDR3 has 12 residues. Trimming cost V 6 bases and J 4 bases, with 9 bases left between them. CDR1 and CDR2 (germline): MNHEY, SVGAGI. This CDR3 is CASSQWGETQYF. The CDR3 DNA follows: TGTGCCAGCAGCCAATGGGGAGAGACCCAGTACTTC.

This clone was seen a handful of times. The sample holds other DNA sequences that translate to the same CDR3. This chain links TRBV6-5 with TRBJ2-7; tentatively, D is TRBD2 (5 bases). The CDR3 runs 13 residues. Trimming took 7 bases from V and 2 from J, leaving 12 bases between them. Germline lookup yields CDR1 MNHEY and CDR2 SVGAGI. CDR3: CASTSGGTYEQYF. The CDR3 nucleotides read TGTGCCAGCACCAGCGGAGGAACCTACGAGCAGTACTTC.

The genes are TRBV18 and TRBJ1-1, with unresolved D. Germline CDR1 and CDR2: KGHSH and LQKENI. The CDR3 sequence is 13 residues long. V lost 8 bases, J lost 5 bases, and 15 bases lay in between. The CDR3 here is CASTILPQTEAFF. The DNA of the CDR3 is TGTGCCAGCACAATCCTACCCCAGACTGAAGCTTTCTTT.

This clone has just a few counts. J is TRBJ2-4 and V is TRBV7-9; 7 positions agree with TRBD2. The CDR3 covers 15 residues. V was pared by 1 base and J by 3 bases, with 3 bases of the junction left unmatched. The germline CDR1 and CDR2 sequences are SEHNR and FQNEAQ (reference sequence). CDR3 nucleotides: TGTGCCAGCAGCTTAGGCCGGGAGGACAAAAACATTCAGTACTTC. As protein: CASSLGREDKNIQYF.

CDR3 coding DNA: TGTGCCTGGACTAGCGGGACGGAGACCCAGTACTTC. It yields the protein CAWTSGTETQYF. The rearrangement links TRBV30 to TRBJ2-5; TRBD2 matches 9 bases. This CDR3 has 12 amino acids. The germline gives CDR1 GTSNPN, CDR2 SVGIG (reference sequence). V shed 4 bases and J 5 bases; nucleotides not matched to a gene: 2. Variable domain in full (rest from reference TRBV30 and TRBJ2-5): SQTIHQWPATLVQPVGSPLSLECTVEGTSNPNLYWYRQAAGRGLQLLFYSVGIGQISSEVPQNLSASRPQDRQFILSSKKLLLSDSGFYLCAWTSGTETQYFGPGTRLLVL.

The chain combines TRBV19 with TRBJ2-7; 10 positions match TRBD1. Germline CDR1 is LNHDA and CDR2 is SQIVND (reference sequence). V shed 5 bases, J shed 2 bases, and the junction held 3 bases outside the gene matches. CDR3 size: 14 residues. The CDR3 reads CASSFGTGAYEQYF. CDR3 bases: TGTGCCAGTAGTTTCGGGACAGGGGCCTACGAGCAGTACTTC.

By sample fraction, this clone is medium-sized. This chain uses TRBV7-7 with TRBJ2-7, with 8 bases aligning to TRBD2. CDR3 length: 15 residues. V lost 5 bases to trimming and J lost 6 bases; unmatched junction nucleotides: 12. Germline CDR1 is SSHAT and CDR2 is FNYEAQ (reference sequence). The CDR3 here is CASSAGTSVLGEQYF. The DNA for the CDR3 is TGTGCCAGCAGCGCCGGGACTAGTGTTTTAGGCGAGCAGTACTTC.

The gene calls are TRBV29-1 and TRBJ2-3; D possibly corresponds to TRBD1 (5 bases). In germline, CDR1 is SQVTM, CDR2 ANQGSEA. V was cut by 0 bases and J by 10 bases, with 14 bases left in between. This CDR3 contains 13 residues. CDR3 coding DNA: TGCAGCGTTGAAGATCGAGGCGAAGGGGCGCAGTATTTT. It translates to CSVEDRGEGAQYF.

This chain connects TRBV18 to TRBJ1-2; TRBD1 is a possible D gene (5 bases). The germline V gene has CDR1 KGHSH and CDR2 LQKENI. Trimming cost V 6 bases and J 10 bases, with 18 bases left between them. The CDR3 is 13 amino acids. The CDR3 reads CASSPTGTAPYTF. The DNA for the CDR3 is TGTGCCAGCTCCCCCACCGGGACTGCCCCCTACACCTTC.

The chain carries TRBV7-9 and TRBJ2-1; TRBD1 matches 8 bases. The CDR3 contains 15 residues. Per germline, CDR1 SEHNR and CDR2 FQNEAQ (reference sequence). The trim removed 2 bases at V and 4 bases at J, leaving 4 bases unmatched. The CDR3 spells CASSLLRDRYNEQFF. The CDR3 nucleotides are TGTGCCAGCAGCTTATTAAGGGACAGGTACAATGAGCAGTTCTTC.

J is TRBJ2-1 and V is TRBV2; 7 bases are a match to TRBD1. Germline CDR1 is SNHLY and CDR2 is FYNNEI. The CDR3 runs 16 residues. The V and J ends lost 1 base and 0 bases, in that order; junction bases with no gene match: 3. Here the CDR3 DNA reads TGTGCCAGCAGTGAAGTCGGGACAGCCTCCTACAATGAGCAGTTCTTC. It specifies CASSEVGTASYNEQFF.

The gene calls are TRBV6-5 and TRBJ2-1; no definite D call. V dropped 8 bases and J dropped 10 bases, with 6 bases sitting between them. Germline CDR1 is MNHEY and CDR2 is SVGAGI. There are 9 residues in the CDR3. CDR3 sequence: CASGYEQFF. The DNA of the CDR3 is TGTGCCAGCGGGTACGAGCAGTTCTTC.

This clone was counted once. This chain joins TRBV7-2 and TRBJ2-7, with 9 bases identical to TRBD2. The CDR3 loop spans 18 amino acids. The germline CDR1 and CDR2 sequences are SGHTA and FQGNSA. Germline trimming cut 2 bases from V and 4 bases from J; bases unmatched to any gene: 15. The CDR3 sequence: CASSLWGPGPTSGYEQYF. CDR3 nucleotides: TGTGCCAGCAGCTTATGGGGACCCGGTCCCACTAGCGGGTACGAGCAGTACTTC.